This TCR beta chain was observed in a study of cytomegalovirus exposure and HLA in healthy donors. This clone was counted a few times. Germline lookup yields CDR1 SGHNT and CDR2 YENEEA. The CDR3 length is 16 residues. V shed 6 bases, J shed 5 bases, and the junction held 13 bases outside the gene matches. Those who donated were healthy bone marrow donors. The PCR made use of 60 Vbeta and 13 Jbeta primers. Source study methods: In a later analysis, the count reached some 83 million unique TCR beta chains, with around 11 million shared. Using immunoSEQ multiplex PCR, the repertoire was profiled, and TCRdb retains in-frame clones only, with some absent. V and J calls and clone size follow that table, whereas D and trimming were derived from the DNA. Here the sample spans some 150,000 clones, 75% to 80% being singletons.

The genes are TRBV11-3 and TRBJ2-7; 10 bases match TRBD1. The sequencing sample was made of PBMCs. The receptor was isolated from a male donor in good health and CMV-seronegative. The CDR3 region is CASSHFLGQGPHEQYF. Written as DNA, the CDR3 is TGTGCCAGCAGTCACTTTCTGGGACAGGGGCCCCACGAGCAGTACTTC.